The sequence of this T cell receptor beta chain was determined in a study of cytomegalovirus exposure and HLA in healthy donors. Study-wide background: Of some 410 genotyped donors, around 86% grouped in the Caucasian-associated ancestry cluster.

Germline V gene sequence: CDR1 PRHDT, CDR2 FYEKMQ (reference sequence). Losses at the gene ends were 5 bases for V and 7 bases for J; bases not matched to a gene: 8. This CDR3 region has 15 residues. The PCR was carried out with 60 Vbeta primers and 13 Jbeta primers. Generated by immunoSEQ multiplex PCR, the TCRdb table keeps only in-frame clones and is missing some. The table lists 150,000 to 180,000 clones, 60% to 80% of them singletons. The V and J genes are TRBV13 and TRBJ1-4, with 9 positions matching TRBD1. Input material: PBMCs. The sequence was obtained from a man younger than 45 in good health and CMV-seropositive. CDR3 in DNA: TGTGCCAGCAGCGAACACGGGACAGGGCGTGAAAAACTGTTTTTT. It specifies CASSEHGTGREKLFF.